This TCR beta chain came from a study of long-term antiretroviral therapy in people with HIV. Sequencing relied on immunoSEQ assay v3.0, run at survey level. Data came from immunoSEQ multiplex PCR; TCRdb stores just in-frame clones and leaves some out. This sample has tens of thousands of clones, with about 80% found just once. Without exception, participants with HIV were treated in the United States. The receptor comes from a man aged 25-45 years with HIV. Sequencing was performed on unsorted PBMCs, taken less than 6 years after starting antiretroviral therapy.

The CDR3 DNA reads TGTGCCAGCAGCCAGGGGACGGGAGGAAACACCATATATTTT. Amino acids: CASSQGTGGNTIYF. The V and J genes are TRBV7-3 and TRBJ1-3; maybe TRBD1 (6 bases). V dropped 5 bases and J dropped 4 bases, with 12 bases sitting between them. The CDR3 is made up of 14 amino acids. The germline V gene has CDR1 SGHTA and CDR2 FQGTGA. Supplemented by reference TRBV7-3 and TRBJ1-3, the full variable domain reads GAGVSQTPSNKVTEKGKYVELRCDPISGHTALYWYRQSLGQGPEFLIYFQGTGAADDSGLPNDRFFAVRPEGSVSTLKIQRTERGDSAVYLCASSQGTGGNTIYFGEGSWLTVV.